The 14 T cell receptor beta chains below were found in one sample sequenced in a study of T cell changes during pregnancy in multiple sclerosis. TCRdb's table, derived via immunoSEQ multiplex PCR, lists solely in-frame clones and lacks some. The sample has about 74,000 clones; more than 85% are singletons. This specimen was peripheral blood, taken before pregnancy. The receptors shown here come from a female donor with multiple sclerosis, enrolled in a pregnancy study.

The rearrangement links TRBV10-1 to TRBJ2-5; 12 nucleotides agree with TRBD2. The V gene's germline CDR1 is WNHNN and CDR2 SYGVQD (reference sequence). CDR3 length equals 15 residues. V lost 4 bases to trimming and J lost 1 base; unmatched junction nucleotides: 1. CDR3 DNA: TGCGCCAGCAGTGGACTAGCGGGAGCCCAAGAGACCCAGTACTTC. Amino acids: CASSGLAGAQETQYF.

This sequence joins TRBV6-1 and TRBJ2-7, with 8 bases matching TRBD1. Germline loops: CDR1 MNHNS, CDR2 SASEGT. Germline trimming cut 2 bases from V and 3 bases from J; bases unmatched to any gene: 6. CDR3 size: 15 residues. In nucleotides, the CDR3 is TGTGCCAGCAGTGAACCGACAGGGGCCGTCTACGAGCAGTACTTC. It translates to CASSEPTGAVYEQYF.

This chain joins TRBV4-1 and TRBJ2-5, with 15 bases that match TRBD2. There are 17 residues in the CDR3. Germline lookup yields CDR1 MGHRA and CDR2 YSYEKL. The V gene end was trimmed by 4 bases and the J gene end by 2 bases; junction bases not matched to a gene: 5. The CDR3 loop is CASSPGLAGGVQETQYF. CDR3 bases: TGCGCCAGCAGCCCAGGACTAGCGGGGGGGGTACAAGAGACCCAGTACTTC.

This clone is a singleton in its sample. The CDR3 reads CASSASGTSDYEQYF. DNA of the CDR3: TGTGCCAGCAGCGCGTCCGGGACTAGCGATTACGAGCAGTACTTC. The chain carries TRBV9 and TRBJ2-7, with 10 bases fitting TRBD2. The CDR3 contains 15 residues. Germline lookup yields CDR1 SGDLS and CDR2 YYNGEE. J gave up 4 bases and V 3 bases, and 7 bases lay outside the gene matches.

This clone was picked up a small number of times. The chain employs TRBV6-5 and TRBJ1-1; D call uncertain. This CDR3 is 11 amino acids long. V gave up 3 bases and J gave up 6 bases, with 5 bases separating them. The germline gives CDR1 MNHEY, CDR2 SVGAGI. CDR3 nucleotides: TGTGCCAGCAGTTATGGCCCTGAAGCTTTCTTT. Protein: CASSYGPEAFF.

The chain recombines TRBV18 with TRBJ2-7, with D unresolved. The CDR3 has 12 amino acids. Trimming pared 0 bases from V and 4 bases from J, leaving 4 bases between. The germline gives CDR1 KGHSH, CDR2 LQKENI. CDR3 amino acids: CASSPPLYEQYF. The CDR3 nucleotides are TGTGCCAGCTCACCACCGTTATACGAGCAGTACTTC. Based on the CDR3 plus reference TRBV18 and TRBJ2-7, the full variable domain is NAGVMQNPRHLVRRRGQEARLRCSPMKGHSHVYWYRQLPEEGLKFMVYLQKENIIDESGMPKERFSAEFPKEGPSILRIQQVVRGDSAAYFCASSPPLYEQYFGPGTRLTVT.

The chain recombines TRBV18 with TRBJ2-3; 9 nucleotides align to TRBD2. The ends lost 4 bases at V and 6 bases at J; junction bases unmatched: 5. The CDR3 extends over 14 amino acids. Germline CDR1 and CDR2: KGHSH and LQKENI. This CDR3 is CASSLAGVSDTQYF. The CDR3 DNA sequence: TGTGCCAGCTCACTAGCGGGAGTATCGGATACGCAGTATTTT.

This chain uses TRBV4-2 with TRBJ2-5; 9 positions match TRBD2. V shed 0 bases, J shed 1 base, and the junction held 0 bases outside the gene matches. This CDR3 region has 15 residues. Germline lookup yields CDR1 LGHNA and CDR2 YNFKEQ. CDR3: CASSQERGGQETQYF. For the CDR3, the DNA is TGTGCCAGCAGCCAAGAGCGGGGGGGCCAAGAGACCCAGTACTTC.

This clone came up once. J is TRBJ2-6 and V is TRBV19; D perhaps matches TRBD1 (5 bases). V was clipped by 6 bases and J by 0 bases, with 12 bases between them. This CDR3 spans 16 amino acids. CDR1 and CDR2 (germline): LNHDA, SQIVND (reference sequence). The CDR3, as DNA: TGTGCCAGTAGGGACATACTCCTCTCTGGGGCCAACGTCCTGACTTTC. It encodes CASRDILLSGANVLTF.

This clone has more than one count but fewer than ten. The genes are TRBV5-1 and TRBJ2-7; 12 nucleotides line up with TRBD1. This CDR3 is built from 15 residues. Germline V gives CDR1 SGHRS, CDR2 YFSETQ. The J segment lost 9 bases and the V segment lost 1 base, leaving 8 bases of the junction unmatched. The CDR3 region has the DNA TGCGCCAGCAGCTTGTACGGGACAGGGGGCGCAGGGCAGTACTTC. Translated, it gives CASSLYGTGGAGQYF.

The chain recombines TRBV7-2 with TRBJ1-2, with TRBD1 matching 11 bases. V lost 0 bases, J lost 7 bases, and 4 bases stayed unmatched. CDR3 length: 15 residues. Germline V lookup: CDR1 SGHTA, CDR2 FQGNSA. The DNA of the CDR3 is TGTGCCAGCAGCTTAGCGGGACAGGGGGGATTTGGCTACACCTTC. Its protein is CASSLAGQGGFGYTF.

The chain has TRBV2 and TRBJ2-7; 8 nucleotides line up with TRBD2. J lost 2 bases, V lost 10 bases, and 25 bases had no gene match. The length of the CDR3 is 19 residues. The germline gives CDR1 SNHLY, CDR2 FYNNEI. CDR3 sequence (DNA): TGTGCCATCCAGACCACAGCAGAGAGGGGTAGCGGGATTCCCTACGAGCAGTACTTC. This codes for CAIQTTAERGSGIPYEQYF. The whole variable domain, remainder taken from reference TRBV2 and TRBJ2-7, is EPEVTQTPSHQVTQMGQEVILRCVPISNHLYFYWYRQILGQKVEFLVSFYNNEISEKSEIFDDQFSVERPDGSNFTLKIRSTKLEDSAMYFCAIQTTAERGSGIPYEQYFGPGTRLTVT.

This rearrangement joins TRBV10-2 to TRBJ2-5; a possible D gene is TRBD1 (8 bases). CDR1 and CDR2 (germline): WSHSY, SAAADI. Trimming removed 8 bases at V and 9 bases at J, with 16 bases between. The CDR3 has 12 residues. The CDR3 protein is CASGGQGGPQYF. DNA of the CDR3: TGCGCCAGCGGAGGACAGGGAGGGCCCCAGTACTTC.

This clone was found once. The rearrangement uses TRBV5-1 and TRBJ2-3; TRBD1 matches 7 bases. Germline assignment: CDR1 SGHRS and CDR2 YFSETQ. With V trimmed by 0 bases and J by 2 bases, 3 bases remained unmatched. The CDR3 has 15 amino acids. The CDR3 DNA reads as TGCGCCAGCAGCTTGGGAGACAGGGCCACAGATACGCAGTATTTT. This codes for CASSLGDRATDTQYF. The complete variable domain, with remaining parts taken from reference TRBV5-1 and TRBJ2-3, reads KAGVTQTPRYLIKTRGQQVTLSCSPISGHRSVSWYQQTPGQGLQFLFEYFSETQRNKGNFPGRFSGRQFSNSRSEMNVSTLELGDSALYLCASSLGDRATDTQYFGPGTRLTVL.